Listed here are 20 T cell receptor beta chains from one sample, sequenced in a study of OX40 agonist ivuxolimab in advanced cancers. The assay was immunoSEQ multiplex PCR, and TCRdb's table has in-frame clones only and misses some. The table lists 55,000 to 85,000 clones, 75% to 90% of them singletons, with 2.8% in the top ten. The specimen comprised CD4+ or CD8+ T cells sorted from blood, sampled in a trial of the OX40 agonist ivuxolimab. The receptors shown here come from an adult with an advanced solid tumor such as melanoma, head and neck, liver or kidney cancer.

J is TRBJ2-2 and V is TRBV10-3; TRBD1 aligns across 8 bases. CDR3 size: 15 residues. The V gene's germline CDR1 is ENHRY and CDR2 SYGVKD. The V and J ends lost 10 bases and 2 bases, in that order; junction bases with no gene match: 9. CDR3 coding DNA: TGTGCCACGGCACGGACAGGGACTAACACCGGGGAGCTGTTTTTT. Translated: CATARTGTNTGELFF.

The chain has TRBV5-1 and TRBJ2-6; D ambiguous. Trimming removed 0 bases at V and 0 bases at J, with 7 bases between. CDR1 and CDR2 (germline): SGHRS, YFSETQ. This CDR3 contains 16 residues. This chain's CDR3 is CASSLEQSSGANVLTF. The CDR3 DNA reads as TGCGCCAGCAGCTTGGAACAATCCTCTGGGGCCAACGTCCTGACTTTC.

This chain joins TRBV6-5 and TRBJ1-1, with D maybe TRBD1 (5 bases). This CDR3 comprises 15 residues. With 0 bases removed from V and 5 bases from J, the gap between germline ends came to 13 bases. The germline V gene encodes CDR1 MNHEY and CDR2 SVGAGI. CDR3 amino acids: CASSYSAGRGTEAFF. CDR3 nucleotide sequence: TGTGCCAGCAGTTACTCGGCAGGGCGAGGGACTGAAGCTTTCTTT.

This chain links TRBV28 with TRBJ2-7; maybe TRBD1 (6 bases). CDR3 size: 14 residues. Germline CDR1 reads MDHEN; CDR2 reads SYDVKM. V gave up 3 bases and J gave up 5 bases, with 14 bases separating them. The CDR3 loop is CASSLIAGVNEQYF. The CDR3 DNA sequence: TGTGCCAGCAGTTTGATTGCAGGGGTTAACGAGCAGTACTTC.

The V gene is TRBV11-3, the J gene TRBJ2-1; the match to TRBD1 covers 9 bases. The V segment lost 5 bases and the J segment 7 bases; nucleotides outside the gene matches: 12. The germline V gene encodes CDR1 SGHNT and CDR2 YENEEA. This CDR3 is 16 amino acids long. The CDR3 region is CASSGVDRGGRNEQFF. The CDR3 DNA follows: TGTGCCAGCAGCGGGGTGGACAGGGGTGGCCGTAATGAGCAGTTCTTC.

This sequence joins TRBV27 and TRBJ1-4; 8 nucleotides align to TRBD1. Germline CDR1 reads MNHEY; CDR2 reads SMNVEV (reference sequence). The CDR3 is 15 amino acids. V was pared by 5 bases and J by 3 bases, with 5 bases of the junction left unmatched. CDR3 sequence reads: CASSKNRGANEKLFF. The CDR3 DNA sequence: TGTGCCAGCAGTAAGAACAGGGGGGCTAATGAAAAACTGTTTTTT.

The CDR3 loop reads CASSLFDTEAFF. CDR3 bases: TGTGCCAGCAGCCTCTTTGACACTGAAGCTTTCTTT. This chain connects TRBV7-8 to TRBJ1-1; D is undetermined. Germline V lookup: CDR1 SGHVS, CDR2 FQNEAQ. With 5 bases removed from V and 3 bases from J, the gap between germline ends came to 7 bases. The CDR3 has 12 residues. Supplemented by reference TRBV7-8 and TRBJ1-1, the full variable domain reads GAGVSQSPRYKVAKRGQDVALRCDPISGHVSLFWYQQALGQGPEFLTYFQNEAQLDKSGLPSDRFFAERPEGSVSTLKIQRTQQEDSAVYLCASSLFDTEAFFGQGTRLTVV.

V is TRBV2 and J is TRBJ2-1; either TRBD1 or TRBD2 may supply D (6 bases each). CDR1 SNHLY and CDR2 FYNNEI come from the germline V gene. The CDR3 is made up of 13 amino acids. Trimming pared 1 base from V and 9 bases from J, leaving 10 bases between. CDR3 sequence: CASSEGGAGEQFF. Written as DNA, the CDR3 is TGTGCCAGCAGTGAAGGGGGGGCTGGTGAGCAGTTCTTC.

V gene TRBV25-1 combines with J gene TRBJ2-3; D remains ambiguous. This CDR3 is built from 16 residues. Trimming left V 1 base short and J 1 base short, with 12 bases between. Germline lookup yields CDR1 MGHDK and CDR2 SYGVNS. CDR3 nucleotides: TGTGCCAGCAGTGAATTGCCCCTACGGGGCACAGATACGCAGTATTTT. This encodes CASSELPLRGTDTQYF.

This clone was found a few times. This rearrangement joins TRBV4-3 to TRBJ2-3; 7 bases are shared with TRBD1. The ends lost 2 bases at V and 6 bases at J; junction bases unmatched: 2. Germline assignment: CDR1 LGHNA and CDR2 YSLEER. This CDR3 has 13 residues. In DNA form, the CDR3 reads TGCGCCAGCAGCCAACTGACAGGGGATACGCAGTATTTT. Amino acids: CASSQLTGDTQYF.

V gene TRBV12-5 combines with J gene TRBJ2-3, with no clear D. Looked up from germline, CDR1 is LGHNT and CDR2 is FRNRAP. The CDR3 totals 14 residues. V was clipped by 5 bases and J by 5 bases, with 14 bases between them. The CDR3: CASGPSAKRDTQYF. The CDR3 DNA reads TGTGCTAGTGGTCCAAGCGCGAAGAGAGATACGCAGTATTTT.

The rearrangement joins TRBV11-2 to TRBJ1-3; TRBD1 agrees at 11 bases. The CDR3 loop spans 19 amino acids. V lost 6 bases to trimming and J lost 4 bases; unmatched junction nucleotides: 17. From germline, CDR1 is SGHAT and CDR2 FQNNGV. The CDR3 DNA follows: TGTGCCAGCAGGACTTATAGGGACAGGGGGTCACCACCGGGAAACACCATATATTTT. Its protein product is CASRTYRDRGSPPGNTIYF. Combining the CDR3 with reference TRBV11-2 and TRBJ1-3 gives the whole variable domain EAGVAQSPRYKIIEKRQSVAFWCNPISGHATLYWYQQILGQGPKLLIQFQNNGVVDDSQLPKDRFSAERLKGVDSTLKIQPAKLEDSAVYLCASRTYRDRGSPPGNTIYFGEGSWLTVV.

The chain couples TRBV28 to TRBJ2-2; D unclear. The CDR3 length is 11 residues. Germline V gene data show CDR1 as MDHEN and CDR2 as SYDVKM. Trimming took 3 bases from V and 7 from J, leaving 3 bases between them. CDR3 loop: CASSFIGELFF. CDR3 coding DNA: TGTGCCAGCAGTTTTATCGGGGAGCTGTTTTTT.

The chain employs TRBV19 and TRBJ1-1; no definite D call. V was pared by 7 bases and J by 1 base, with 7 bases between. There are 12 residues in the CDR3. Per the germline V gene, CDR1 is LNHDA and CDR2 is SQIVND (reference sequence). The CDR3 sequence: CASIGENTEAFF. The CDR3, as DNA: TGTGCCAGTATTGGGGAGAACACTGAAGCTTTCTTT.

The chain recombines TRBV2 with TRBJ1-2, with D hard to call. Germline V gene data show CDR1 as SNHLY and CDR2 as FYNNEI. Trimming left V 6 bases short and J 2 bases short, with 22 bases between. CDR3 length equals 17 residues. The CDR3 nucleotides are TGTGCCAGCAGCCCTCGTGCCGGGCAAGCTTCAAACTATGGCTACACCTTC. Translated, it gives CASSPRAGQASNYGYTF.

The chain employs TRBV18 and TRBJ2-4, with 11 bases lining up with TRBD1. The ends lost 4 bases at V and 2 bases at J; junction bases unmatched: 1. The CDR3 has 15 residues. Germline CDR1 reads KGHSH; CDR2 reads LQKENI. The CDR3 coding sequence is TGTGCCAGCTCACGGGACAGGGGGTCCAAAAACATTCAGTACTTC. Translation: CASSRDRGSKNIQYF. The full variable domain, in which reference TRBV18 and TRBJ2-4 provide the parts outside the CDR3, is NAGVMQNPRHLVRRRGQEARLRCSPMKGHSHVYWYRQLPEEGLKFMVYLQKENIIDESGMPKERFSAEFPKEGPSILRIQQVVRGDSAAYFCASSRDRGSKNIQYFGAGTRLSVL.

The rearrangement uses TRBV10-1 and TRBJ2-5, with 7 bases matching TRBD2. Germline V CDR1 and CDR2: WNHNN, SYGVQD (reference sequence). CDR3 length: 16 amino acids. V was pared by 8 bases and J by 4 bases, with 16 bases of the junction left unmatched. The CDR3 sequence: CASSPLADLTGETQYF. CDR3 nucleotides: TGCGCCAGCTCCCCTCTAGCGGACCTTACGGGAGAGACCCAGTACTTC.

In its sample, this clone was seen a few times. The chain carries TRBV2 and TRBJ1-1; D is unresolved. Trimming pared 8 bases from V and 6 bases from J, leaving 10 bases between. CDR1 and CDR2 (germline): SNHLY, FYNNEI. The CDR3 spans 11 residues. The CDR3 reads CASLATAEAFF. The CDR3 DNA reads TGTGCCAGCCTAGCAACGGCTGAAGCTTTCTTT.

The chain links TRBV6-6 to TRBJ2-1; 11 positions agree with TRBD1. Germline V gives CDR1 MNHNY, CDR2 SVGAGI (reference sequence). The CDR3 is made up of 16 amino acids. The trim removed 5 bases at V and 2 bases at J, leaving 5 bases unmatched. This CDR3 reads CASSLPGQGAYNEQFF. CDR3 nucleotide sequence: TGTGCCAGCAGTCTTCCGGGACAGGGGGCCTACAATGAGCAGTTCTTC.

V is TRBV6-5 and J is TRBJ1-2, with D possibly matching TRBD1 (5 bases). V lost 5 bases and J 3 bases, leaving 10 bases between the germline ends. The CDR3 is 13 residues long. Germline V gene lookup returns CDR1 MNHEY and CDR2 SVGAGI. The CDR3 nucleotides read TGTGCCAGCAGTGAAAGGGGTGACTATGGCTACACCTTC. This codes for CASSERGDYGYTF.